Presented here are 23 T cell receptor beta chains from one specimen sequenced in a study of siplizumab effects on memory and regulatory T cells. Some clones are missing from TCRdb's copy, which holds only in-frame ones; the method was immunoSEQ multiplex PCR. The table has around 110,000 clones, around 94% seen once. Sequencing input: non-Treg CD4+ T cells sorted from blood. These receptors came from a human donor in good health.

Here the CDR3 reads CAASRTGTSYEQYF. CDR3 sequence (DNA): TGTGCCGCCTCACGGACGGGGACTTCTTACGAGCAGTACTTC. The chain carries TRBV6-6 and TRBJ2-7; a possible D gene is TRBD2 (6 bases). CDR1 MNHNY and CDR2 SVGAGI come from the germline V gene (reference sequence). The ends were cut back, 11 bases at V and 4 bases at J, with 21 bases in the middle. This CDR3 spans 14 amino acids.

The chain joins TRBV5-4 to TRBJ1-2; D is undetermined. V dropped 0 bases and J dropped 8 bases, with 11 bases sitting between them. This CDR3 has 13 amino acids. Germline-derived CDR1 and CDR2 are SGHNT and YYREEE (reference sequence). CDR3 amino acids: CASSLVNSAGYTF. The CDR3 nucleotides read TGTGCCAGCAGCTTGGTGAACTCCGCGGGCTACACCTTC.

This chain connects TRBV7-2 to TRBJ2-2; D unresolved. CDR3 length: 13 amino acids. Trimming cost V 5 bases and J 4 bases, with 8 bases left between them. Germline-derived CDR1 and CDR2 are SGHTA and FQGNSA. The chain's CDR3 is CASSPRGTGELFF. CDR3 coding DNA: TGTGCCAGCAGCCCCCGCGGCACCGGGGAGCTGTTTTTT. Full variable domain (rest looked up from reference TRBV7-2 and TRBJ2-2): GAGVSQSPSNKVTEKGKDVELRCDPISGHTALYWYRQSLGQGLEFLIYFQGNSAPDKSGLPSDRFSAERTGGSVSTLTIQRTQQEDSAVYLCASSPRGTGELFFGEGSRLTVL.

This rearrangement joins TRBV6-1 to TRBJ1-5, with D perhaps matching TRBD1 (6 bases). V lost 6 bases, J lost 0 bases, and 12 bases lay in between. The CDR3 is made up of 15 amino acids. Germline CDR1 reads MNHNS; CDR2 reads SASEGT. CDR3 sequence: CASSNRDFSNQPQHF. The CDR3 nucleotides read TGTGCCAGCAGCAACAGGGATTTTAGCAATCAGCCCCAGCATTTT.

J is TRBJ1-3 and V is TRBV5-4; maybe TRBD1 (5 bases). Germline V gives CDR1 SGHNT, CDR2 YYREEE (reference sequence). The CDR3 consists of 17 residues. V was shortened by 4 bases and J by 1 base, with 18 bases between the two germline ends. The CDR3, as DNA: TGTGCCAGCAGCCCCTCGTCGGGACTCGGATCTGGAAACACCATATATTTT. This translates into CASSPSSGLGSGNTIYF.

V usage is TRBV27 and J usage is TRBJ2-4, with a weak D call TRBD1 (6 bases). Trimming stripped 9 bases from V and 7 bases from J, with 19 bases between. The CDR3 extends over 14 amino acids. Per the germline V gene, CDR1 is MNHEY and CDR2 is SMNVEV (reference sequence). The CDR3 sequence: CASGTKPLQNIQYF. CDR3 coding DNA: TGTGCCAGTGGGACAAAACCTCTCCAGAACATTCAGTACTTC.

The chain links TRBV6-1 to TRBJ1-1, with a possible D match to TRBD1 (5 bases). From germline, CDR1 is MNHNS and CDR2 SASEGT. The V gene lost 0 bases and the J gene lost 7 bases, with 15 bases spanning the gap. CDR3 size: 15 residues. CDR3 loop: CASSEASAGGVEAFF. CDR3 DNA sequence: TGTGCCAGCAGTGAAGCTTCGGCGGGGGGAGTTGAAGCTTTCTTT.

CDR3 sequence (DNA): TGTGCCAGTAGCATTCAGGGGAGAGGTCCTCAGCCCCAGCATTTT. Amino acid sequence: CASSIQGRGPQPQHF. V and J are TRBV19 and TRBJ1-5; D possibly corresponds to TRBD1 (6 bases). Germline CDR1 is LNHDA and CDR2 is SQIVND (reference sequence). Trimming stripped 6 bases from V and 6 bases from J, with 18 bases between. The CDR3 totals 15 residues.

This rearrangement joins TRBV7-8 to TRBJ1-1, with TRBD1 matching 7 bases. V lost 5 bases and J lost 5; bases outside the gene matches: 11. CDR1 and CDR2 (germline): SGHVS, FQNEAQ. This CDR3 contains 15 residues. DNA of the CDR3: TGTGCCAGCAGCACTAGAGAGGGGGCAAATACTGAAGCTTTCTTT. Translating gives CASSTREGANTEAFF.

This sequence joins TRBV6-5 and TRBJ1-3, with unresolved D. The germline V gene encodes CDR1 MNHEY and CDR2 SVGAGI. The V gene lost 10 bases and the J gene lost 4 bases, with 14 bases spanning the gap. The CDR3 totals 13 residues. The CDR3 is CATRRQVGNTIYF. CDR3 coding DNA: TGTGCCACCCGGCGGCAGGTCGGAAACACCATATATTTT.

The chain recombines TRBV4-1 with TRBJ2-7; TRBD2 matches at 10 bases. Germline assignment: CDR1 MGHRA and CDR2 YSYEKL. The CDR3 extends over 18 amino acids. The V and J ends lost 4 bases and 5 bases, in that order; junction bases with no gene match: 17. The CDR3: CASSPSRGQGLASHEQYF. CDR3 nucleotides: TGCGCCAGCAGCCCCTCCCGGGGTCAGGGACTAGCGTCCCACGAGCAGTACTTC.

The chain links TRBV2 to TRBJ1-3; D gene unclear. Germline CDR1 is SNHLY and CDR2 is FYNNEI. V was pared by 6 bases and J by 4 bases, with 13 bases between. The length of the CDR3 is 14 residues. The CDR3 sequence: CASSLTPAGNTIYF. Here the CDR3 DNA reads TGTGCCAGCAGCCTTACCCCAGCAGGAAACACCATATATTTT.

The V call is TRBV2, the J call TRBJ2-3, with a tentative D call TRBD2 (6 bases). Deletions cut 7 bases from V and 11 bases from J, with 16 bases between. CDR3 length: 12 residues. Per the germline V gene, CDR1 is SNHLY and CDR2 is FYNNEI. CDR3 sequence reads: CASTAYTSLQYF. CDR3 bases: TGTGCCAGCACTGCCTACACTAGCTTGCAGTATTTT.

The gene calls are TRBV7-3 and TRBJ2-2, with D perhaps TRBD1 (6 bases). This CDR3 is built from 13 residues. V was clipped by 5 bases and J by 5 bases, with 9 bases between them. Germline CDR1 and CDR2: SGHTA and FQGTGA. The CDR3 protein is CASSPRGTGELFF. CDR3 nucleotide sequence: TGTGCCAGCAGCCCAAGGGGGACCGGGGAGCTGTTTTTT.

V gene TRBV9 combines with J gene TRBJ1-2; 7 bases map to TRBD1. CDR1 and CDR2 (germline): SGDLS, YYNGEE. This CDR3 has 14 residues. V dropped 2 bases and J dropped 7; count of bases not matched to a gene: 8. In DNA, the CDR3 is TGTGCCAGCAGCGTTGGGAACAGGGGCTTTGGCTACACCTTC. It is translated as CASSVGNRGFGYTF.

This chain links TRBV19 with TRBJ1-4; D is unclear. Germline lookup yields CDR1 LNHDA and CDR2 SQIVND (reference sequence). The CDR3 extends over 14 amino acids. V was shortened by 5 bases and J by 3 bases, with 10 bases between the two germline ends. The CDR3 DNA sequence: TGTGCCAGTAGTGCCCATCTGGCTAATGAAAAACTGTTTTTT. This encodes CASSAHLANEKLFF. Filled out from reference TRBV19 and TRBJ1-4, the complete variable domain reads DGGITQSPKYLFRKEGQNVTLSCEQNLNHDAMYWYRQDPGQGLRLIYYSQIVNDFQKGDIAEGYSVSREKKESFPLTVTSAQKNPTAFYLCASSAHLANEKLFFGSGTQLSVL.

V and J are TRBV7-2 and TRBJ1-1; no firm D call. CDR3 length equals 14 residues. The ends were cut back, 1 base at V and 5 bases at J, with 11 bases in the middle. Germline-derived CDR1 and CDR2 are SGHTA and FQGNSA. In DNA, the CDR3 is TGTGCCAGCAGCTTAGATCTGGGGTGGACTGAAGCTTTCTTT. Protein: CASSLDLGWTEAFF.

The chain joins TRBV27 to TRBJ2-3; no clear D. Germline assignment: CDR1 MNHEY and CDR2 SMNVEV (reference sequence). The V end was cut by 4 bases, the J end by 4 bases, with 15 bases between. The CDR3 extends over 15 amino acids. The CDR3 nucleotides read TGTGCCAGCAGTTCGCCCCACCTTACCGCAGATACGCAGTATTTT. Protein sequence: CASSSPHLTADTQYF.

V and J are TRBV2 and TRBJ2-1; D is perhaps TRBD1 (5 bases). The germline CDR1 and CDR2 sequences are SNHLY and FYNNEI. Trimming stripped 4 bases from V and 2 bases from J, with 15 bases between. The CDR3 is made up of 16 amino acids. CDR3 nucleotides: TGTGCCAGCAGTGCGGATAGGCAGGGAACCTACAATGAGCAGTTCTTC. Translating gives CASSADRQGTYNEQFF.

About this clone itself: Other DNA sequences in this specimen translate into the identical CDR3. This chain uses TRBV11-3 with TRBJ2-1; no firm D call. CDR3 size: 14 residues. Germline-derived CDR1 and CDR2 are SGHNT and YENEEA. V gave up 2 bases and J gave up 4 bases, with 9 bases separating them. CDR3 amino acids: CASSLTGSYNEQFF. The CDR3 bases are TGTGCCAGCAGCTTAACCGGGTCTTACAATGAGCAGTTCTTC. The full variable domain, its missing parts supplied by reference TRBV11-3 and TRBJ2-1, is EAGVVQSPRYKIIEKKQPVAFWCNPISGHNTLYWYLQNLGQGPELLIRYENEEAVDDSQLPKDRFSAERLKGVDSTLKIQPAELGDSAVYLCASSLTGSYNEQFFGPGTRLTVL.

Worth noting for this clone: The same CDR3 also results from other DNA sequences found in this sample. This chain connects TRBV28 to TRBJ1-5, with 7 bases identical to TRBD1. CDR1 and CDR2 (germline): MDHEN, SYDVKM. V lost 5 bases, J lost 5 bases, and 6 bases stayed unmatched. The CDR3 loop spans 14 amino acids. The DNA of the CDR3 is TGTGCCAGCAGTCCGGGACAGAACCATCAGCCCCAGCATTTT. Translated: CASSPGQNHQPQHF.

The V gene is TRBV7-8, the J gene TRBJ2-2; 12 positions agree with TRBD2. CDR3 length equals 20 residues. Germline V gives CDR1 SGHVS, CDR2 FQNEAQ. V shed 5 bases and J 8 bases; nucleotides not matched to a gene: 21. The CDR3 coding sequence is TGTGCCAGCAGCGTAGGACTAGCGGGGTCTTCGCATCCCCGCACTGGGGAGCTGTTTTTT. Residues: CASSVGLAGSSHPRTGELFF.

CDR3 in amino acids: CASSVRDRVQETQYF. The CDR3 DNA reads as TGTGCCAGCAGCGTCAGGGACCGTGTACAAGAGACCCAGTACTTC. The rearrangement uses TRBV9 and TRBJ2-5; possibly TRBD1 or TRBD2 for D (5 bases each). The germline gives CDR1 SGDLS, CDR2 YYNGEE. V was pared by 2 bases and J by 2 bases, with 13 bases between. The CDR3 is made up of 15 amino acids.